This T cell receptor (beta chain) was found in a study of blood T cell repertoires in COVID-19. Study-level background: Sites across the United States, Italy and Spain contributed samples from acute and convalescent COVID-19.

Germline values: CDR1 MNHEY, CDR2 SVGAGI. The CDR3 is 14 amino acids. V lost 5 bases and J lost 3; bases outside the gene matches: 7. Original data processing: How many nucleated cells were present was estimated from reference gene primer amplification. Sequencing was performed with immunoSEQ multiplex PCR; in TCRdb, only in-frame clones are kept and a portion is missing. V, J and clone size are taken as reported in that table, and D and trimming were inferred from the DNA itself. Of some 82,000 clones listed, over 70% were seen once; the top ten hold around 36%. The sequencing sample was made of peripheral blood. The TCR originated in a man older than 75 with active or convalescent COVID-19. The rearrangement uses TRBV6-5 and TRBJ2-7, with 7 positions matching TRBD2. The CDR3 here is CASSTRREGYEQYF. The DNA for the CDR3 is TGTGCCAGCAGTACCAGGAGGGAGGGCTACGAGCAGTACTTC.